This TCR beta chain was sequenced during a study of shared clonotypes between healthy human individuals. Overall study: Those who served as donors were a couple of women and a few men between the ages of 18 and 49. Three plates each covered CD4 naive and memory; CD8 naive two, CD8 memory one. Study conclusions and caveats: It was the non-shared clonotypes that had lower generation probabilities than clonotypes shared by all four donors.

Naive-designated CD8 cells lacked CD45RO, were positively enriched for CCR7, and omitted terminally differentiated effector memory CD45RA+ cells. Deletions cut 0 bases from V and 0 bases from J, with 15 bases between. The CDR3 length is 18 residues. Germline lookup yields CDR1 GTSNPN and CDR2 SVGIG (reference sequence). As to this clone: Its target is not known.

The repertoire was sequenced with immunoSEQ multiplex PCR; TCRdb's copy has only in-frame clones and lacks some. The data contain 1.5 million to 2.5 million clones, approximately 94% of them seen just once; the ten biggest clones take up around 1.2%. The chain is built from TRBV30 and TRBJ1-6; D unresolved. The source of this sequence is a man aged 18 to 35 in good health. Sequenced input: naive CD8+ T cells sorted from blood. The CDR3 loop reads CAWSVHGPYSSYNSPLHF. CDR3 DNA: TGTGCCTGGAGTGTACATGGGCCTTACAGCTCCTATAATTCACCCCTCCACTTT.